This is a list of T cell receptor beta chains from one sample in a study of shared clonotypes between healthy human individuals. The protocol was immunoSEQ multiplex PCR, while the TCRdb copy is restricted to in-frame clones and leaves out a portion. This sample has a few million clones, with 93% found just once. Sequencing used naive CD8+ T cells from PBMCs. These receptors came from a man younger than 30 in good health. Some clones in this sample may be carry-over from other donors' samples. The CDR3 runs from the conserved cysteine through the conserved F or W. The order of the fields is D gene, CDR3 length, J gene, V gene, clone size, CDR3 DNA, CDR3 protein. A D gene is named only where the DNA matches it firmly. Size is stated for part of the rows, as once, few or many counts, or as a class when the clone is expanded.

-	14	TRBJ1-1	TRBV6-5	few	TGTGCCAGCAGGGAGGGAGAGACAGTCACTGAAGCTTTCTTT	CASREGETVTEAFF
-	14	TRBJ2-7	TRBV28	-	TGTGCCAGCAGTTTACGGGGCGGCTCCTACGAGCAGTACTTC	CASSLRGGSYEQYF
TRBD2	16	TRBJ2-7	TRBV6-5	-	TGTGCCAGCAGTTCGCGGGCGGGAGGGCCCAGGTACGAGCAGTACTTC	CASSSRAGGPRYEQYF
-	14	TRBJ2-7	TRBV27	-	TGTGCCAGCAGTCCAACAGGTGTGGGGGACGAGCAGTACTTC	CASSPTGVGDEQYF
-	14	TRBJ1-5	TRBV6-5	-	TGTGCCAGCCCCGCTTTGGCAGACAATCAGCCCCAGCATTTT	CASPALADNQPQHF
-	15	TRBJ1-1	TRBV11-2	-	TGTGCCAGCAGCTACCGGTATGAGGGGTCGACTGAAGCTTTCTTT	CASSYRYEGSTEAFF
-	13	TRBJ2-1	TRBV12-5	-	TGTGCTAGTGGTCCCGGCCCCCCTGATGAGCAGTTCTTC	CASGPGPPDEQFF
-	22	TRBJ1-5	TRBV28	-	TGTGCCAGCAGCCGAGAGAGGATGAGCAGGATCGCGTCTGTCTATAGCAATCAGCCCCAGCATTTT	CASSRERMSRIASVYSNQPQHF
-	14	TRBJ2-7	TRBV7-2	-	TGTGCCAGCAGCTCGGGACTGGAAGCCTACGAGCAGTACTTC	CASSSGLEAYEQYF
-	14	TRBJ2-7	TRBV19	-	TGTGCCAGTAACGACCGGGGGATTGGGTACGAGCAGTACTTC	CASNDRGIGYEQYF
-	16	TRBJ2-1	TRBV29-1	once	TGCAGCGTTGACGGGCGGGGACAGAGAAAATACAATGAGCAGTTCTTC	CSVDGRGQRKYNEQFF
-	16	TRBJ2-5	TRBV27	-	TGTGCCAGCAGTTTATCCTCTCGACCCAGAGAAGAGACCCAGTACTTC	CASSLSSRPREETQYF
TRBD2	17	TRBJ2-1	TRBV9	-	TGTGCCAGCAGCCCCGCTGCGGGACTAGCGGTTTACAATGAGCAGTTCTTC	CASSPAAGLAVYNEQFF
-	14	TRBJ1-2	TRBV6-5	-	TGTGCCAGCAGTTACTACCCGGGCTACTATGGCTACACCTTC	CASSYYPGYYGYTF
-	11	TRBJ1-1	TRBV2	few	TGTGCCAGCAGTACGGGAAGTGAAGCTTTCTTT	CASSTGSEAFF
-	14	TRBJ2-5	TRBV27	-	TGTGCCAGCAGTCCTTGGGGGGTTCAAGAGACCCAGTACTTC	CASSPWGVQETQYF
TRBD1	19	TRBJ2-2	TRBV5-8	once	TGTGCCAGCGGGGTCGTAATCACGAACGGGACAGCTAACACCGGGGAGCTGTTTTTT	CASGVVITNGTANTGELFF
TRBD1	13	TRBJ2-1	TRBV27	-	TGTGCCAGCAGTCACAGGGGGCGGGATGAGCAGTTCTTC	CASSHRGRDEQFF
-	14	TRBJ2-1	TRBV5-1	-	TGCGCCAGCAGCTCAATGTCGCAGTGGGATGAGCAGTTCTTC	CASSSMSQWDEQFF
TRBD1	16	TRBJ1-2	TRBV6-1	once	TGTGCCAGCAGTGAGGGGACAGGGCACACTAACTATGGCTACACCTTC	CASSEGTGHTNYGYTF
-	15	TRBJ1-5	TRBV6-1	-	TGTGCCAGCAGTGAAGCAAGGGGCGGAGGTCAGCCCCAGCATTTT	CASSEARGGGQPQHF
-	15	TRBJ1-1	TRBV19	few	TGTGCCAGTAGTATAGCATCACGGTTAAACACTGAAGCTTTCTTT	CASSIASRLNTEAFF
-	16	TRBJ2-7	TRBV2	-	TGTGCCAGCAGTCCCGCCAGGGTATCACCCCGCTACGAGCAGTACTTC	CASSPARVSPRYEQYF
-	17	TRBJ1-2	TRBV4-3	-	TGCGCCAGCAGCCAAGAACGTTGGGGCAGGGGTTACTATGGCTACACCTTC	CASSQERWGRGYYGYTF
-	15	TRBJ2-7	TRBV7-6	-	TGTGCCAGCAGCATGGGGGGTCGGGGGTCCTACGAGCAGTACTTC	CASSMGGRGSYEQYF
-	18	TRBJ2-1	TRBV5-1	-	TGCGCCAGCAGCCCGGGGGCTAGCGGAAATTTCGGGTACAATGAGCAGTTCTTC	CASSPGASGNFGYNEQFF
-	13	TRBJ1-1	TRBV5-1	-	TGCGCCAGCAGCTTGAATGCGAACACTGAAGCTTTCTTT	CASSLNANTEAFF
-	15	TRBJ2-2	TRBV4-1	-	TGCGCCAGCAGCTCGCGGGGAGGCCCCACCGGGGAGCTGTTTTTT	CASSSRGGPTGELFF
-	15	TRBJ2-1	TRBV10-2	-	TGCGCCAGCAGTGAGTCGAGTAGAGGAGGGGGCGAGCAGTTCTTC	CASSESSRGGGEQFF
-	15	TRBJ2-3	TRBV5-6	-	TGTGCCAGCAGCTCACCGGCGGCCTCCACAGATACGCAGTATTTT	CASSSPAASTDTQYF
-	12	TRBJ2-1	TRBV10-1	-	TGCGCCAGTTTGGAGGGCTACAATGAGCAGTTCTTC	CASLEGYNEQFF
-	14	TRBJ2-7	TRBV9	once	TGTGCCAGCAGCGTAGCAGGGGCCGGGTACGAGCAGTACTTC	CASSVAGAGYEQYF
TRBD1	16	TRBJ2-3	TRBV5-6	-	TGTGCCAGCAGTCATACCGGGACAGCCTACACAGATACGCAGTATTTT	CASSHTGTAYTDTQYF
-	15	TRBJ2-1	TRBV10-3	-	TGTGCCATCAGTTACGACTCGAGCTCCTACAATGAGCAGTTCTTC	CAISYDSSSYNEQFF
-	13	TRBJ2-5	TRBV30	-	TGTGCCTGGAATCCGGACACCCAAGAGACCCAGTACTTC	CAWNPDTQETQYF
TRBD1	13	TRBJ2-7	TRBV19	-	TGTGCCAGTAGGATGGGGACAGCCTACGAGCAGTACTTC	CASRMGTAYEQYF
-	15	TRBJ2-2	TRBV25-1	-	TGTGCCAGCAGTGAATATAGGAAGAACACCGGGGAGCTGTTTTTT	CASSEYRKNTGELFF
-	15	TRBJ1-3	TRBV9	-	TGTGCCAGCAGCGTAGAGGCAGCCTCTGGAAACACCATATATTTT	CASSVEAASGNTIYF
TRBD2	16	TRBJ2-3	TRBV7-9	-	TGTGCCAGCAGCCTAAGACTAGCGGGAGATTCAGATACGCAGTATTTT	CASSLRLAGDSDTQYF
-	14	TRBJ1-5	TRBV6-5	-	TGTGCCAGCAGTTACTCGATGGGGAATCAGCCCCAGCATTTT	CASSYSMGNQPQHF
TRBD1	14	TRBJ2-7	TRBV27	-	TGTGCCAGCAGACCCAGGGGGCTTAAGAACGAGCAGTACTTC	CASRPRGLKNEQYF
-	12	TRBJ2-7	TRBV28	-	TGTGCCAGTAGGAGGGAGATCTACGAGCAGTACTTC	CASRREIYEQYF
-	11	TRBJ1-5	TRBV6-6	-	TGTGCCAGCACGGACAATCAGCCCCAGCATTTT	CASTDNQPQHF
-	18	TRBJ2-2	TRBV4-1	once	TGCGCCAGCAGCCAAGATCAGTTCCCCGGGGGCCTAACCGGGGAGCTGTTTTTT	CASSQDQFPGGLTGELFF
-	17	TRBJ2-5	TRBV7-3	-	TGTGCCAGCAGCTTAGACAGTTCGGTAGGGTTGCAAGAGACCCAGTACTTC	CASSLDSSVGLQETQYF
-	15	TRBJ1-4	TRBV7-2	-	TGTGCCAGCAGCCCCCGGATAGGTCGAGGTGAAAAACTGTTTTTT	CASSPRIGRGEKLFF
-	16	TRBJ1-2	TRBV6-1	-	TGTGCCAGCAGTGAAGCGAGGAACAGGGACCTGGGTGGCTACACCTTC	CASSEARNRDLGGYTF
-	15	TRBJ2-1	TRBV11-2	-	TGTGCCAGCAGTCAACCGAGAGGACCTGGCAATGAGCAGTTCTTC	CASSQPRGPGNEQFF
-	11	TRBJ2-1	TRBV27	-	TGTGCCAGCAGTTCCAGTTATGAGCAGTTCTTC	CASSSSYEQFF
-	15	TRBJ2-7	TRBV7-3	-	TGTGCCAGCAGCTTACGGCAGGGGCGCATCCACGAGCAGTACTTC	CASSLRQGRIHEQYF
TRBD1	15	TRBJ2-3	TRBV11-1	-	TGTGCCAGCAGCTTACAGGGGGTAAAGTCAGATACGCAGTATTTT	CASSLQGVKSDTQYF